The source of this T cell receptor (beta chain) is a study of blood T cell repertoires in COVID-19. Study at large: PBMCs, B-cell-depleted T cells, or T cells provided the cDNA or gDNA that made up the material.

Trimming left V 1 base short and J 0 bases short, with 7 bases between. Germline CDR1 reads MGHRA; CDR2 reads YSYEKL. The CDR3 totals 15 residues. Per the original data handling: The authors estimated nucleated cell counts from reference gene primer amplification. Assay: immunoSEQ multiplex PCR; the TCRdb copy retains only in-frame clones and omits some. That table is the source of V, J and clone size, and D and trimming were worked out from the DNA. The sample lists about 180,000 clones, around 86% occurring once. This clone was detected a few times. The TCR comes from a woman under 40 with active or convalescent COVID-19. The sample taken for sequencing was peripheral blood. V is TRBV4-1 and J is TRBJ1-5, with D hard to call. The CDR3 loop is CASSQGPSSNQPQHF. CDR3 bases: TGCGCCAGCAGCCAAGGCCCTAGTAGCAATCAGCCCCAGCATTTT.